A single sample is the source of the 29 T cell receptor beta chains below, sequenced in a study of OX40 agonist ivuxolimab in advanced cancers. Some clones are missing from TCRdb's copy, which holds only in-frame ones; the method was immunoSEQ multiplex PCR. The sample has 60,000 to 80,000 clones; roughly 88% are singletons. Source: CD4+ or CD8+ T cells sorted from blood, taken in a trial of the OX40 agonist ivuxolimab. These receptors all come from an adult with an advanced solid tumor such as melanoma, head and neck, liver or kidney cancer.

The chain recombines TRBV7-3 with TRBJ2-3; a possible D gene is TRBD2 (7 bases). Germline V gives CDR1 SGHTA, CDR2 FQGTGA. V was trimmed by 2 bases and J by 6 bases, leaving 9 bases between them. This CDR3 comprises 13 residues. CDR3 in DNA: TGTGCCAGCAGCTTAGCGGGGGCCGATACGCAGTATTTT. This encodes CASSLAGADTQYF.

V gene TRBV9 combines with J gene TRBJ2-3; D not resolved. The germline V gene has CDR1 SGDLS and CDR2 YYNGEE. This CDR3 is built from 16 residues. V lost 3 bases and J 2 bases, leaving 16 bases between the germline ends. The DNA of the CDR3 is TGTGCCAGCAGCGCCGCTCACTCTAGACCCACAGATACGCAGTATTTT. Protein sequence: CASSAAHSRPTDTQYF. The full variable domain, with the rest looked up from reference TRBV9 and TRBJ2-3, is DSGVTQTPKHLITATGQRVTLRCSPRSGDLSVYWYQQSLDQGLQFLIQYYNGEERAKGNILERFSAQQFPDLHSELNLSSLELGDSALYFCASSAAHSRPTDTQYFGPGTRLTVL.

The CDR3 DNA sequence: TGTGCCAGCAGCTTAATGGGGTCCGGGGCAGGCACTGAAGCTTTCTTT. Amino acids: CASSLMGSGAGTEAFF. V and J are TRBV7-3 and TRBJ1-1; maybe TRBD1 (5 bases). CDR3 size: 16 residues. V was cut by 1 base and J by 4 bases, with 16 bases left in between. Germline V gene sequence: CDR1 SGHTA, CDR2 FQGTGA.

The chain couples TRBV5-1 to TRBJ2-7, with D perhaps TRBD2 (5 bases). Germline V gene lookup returns CDR1 SGHRS and CDR2 YFSETQ. Trimming cost V 2 bases and J 13 bases, with 19 bases left between them. The CDR3 contains 13 residues. As DNA, the CDR3 is TGCGCCAGCAGCTTCTCTTGGCTAGCAGTGGCCTACTTC. Translated: CASSFSWLAVAYF.

This rearrangement joins TRBV5-4 to TRBJ2-7, with 7 positions matching TRBD1. V gave up 3 bases and J gave up 2 bases; unmatched junction bases: 8. The CDR3 extends over 15 amino acids. Germline CDR1 reads SGHNT; CDR2 reads YYREEE (reference sequence). CDR3 bases: TGTGCCAGCAGCTCAGGCCGGGACAGTACCTACGAGCAGTACTTC. The encoded protein is CASSSGRDSTYEQYF.

The chain combines TRBV5-1 with TRBJ2-2; D gene ambiguous. This CDR3 has 14 amino acids. V was clipped by 1 base and J by 6 bases, with 10 bases between them. Looked up from germline, CDR1 is SGHRS and CDR2 is YFSETQ. This CDR3 reads CASSLTYRSGELFF. The DNA of the CDR3 is TGCGCCAGCAGCTTGACATATCGGTCCGGGGAGCTGTTTTTT.

V is TRBV7-9 and J is TRBJ2-5, with 10 bases that match TRBD1. Per the germline V gene, CDR1 is SEHNR and CDR2 is FQNEAQ (reference sequence). The CDR3 has 17 residues. V lost 5 bases, J lost 5 bases, and 14 bases stayed unmatched. The CDR3 protein is CASSPRGDRGAFETQYF. DNA for the CDR3: TGTGCCAGCAGCCCGAGGGGGGACAGGGGAGCATTCGAGACCCAGTACTTC. The complete variable domain, with remaining parts taken from reference TRBV7-9 and TRBJ2-5, reads DTGVSQNPRHKITKRGQNVTFRCDPISEHNRLYWYRQTLGQGPEFLTYFQNEAQLEKSRLLSDRFSAERPKGSFSTLEIQRTEQGDSAMYLCASSPRGDRGAFETQYFGPGTRLLVL.

J is TRBJ2-7 and V is TRBV9; 7 positions agree with TRBD2. V lost 3 bases, J lost 0 bases, and 9 bases stayed unmatched. Germline-derived CDR1 and CDR2 are SGDLS and YYNGEE. The CDR3 extends over 16 amino acids. CDR3 in amino acids: CASSETPERGSYEQYF. CDR3 DNA: TGTGCCAGCAGCGAGACCCCCGAGCGGGGCTCCTACGAGCAGTACTTC.

V gene TRBV4-3 combines with J gene TRBJ1-3, with a tentative D call TRBD1 (5 bases). The germline CDR1 and CDR2 sequences are LGHNA and YSLEER. The germline V and J ends were trimmed by 0 bases and 4 bases, with 19 bases remaining between them. This CDR3 comprises 18 residues. The CDR3 bases are TGCGCCAGCAGCCAAGATCTCATGAGCGGCAGGGCGGGAAACACCATATATTTT. Its translation is CASSQDLMSGRAGNTIYF.

This chain links TRBV11-2 with TRBJ1-2, with TRBD1 as a possible D gene (5 bases). Germline CDR1 reads SGHAT; CDR2 reads FQNNGV. The length of the CDR3 is 14 residues. The V and J ends lost 5 bases and 4 bases respectively, with 14 bases between them. The CDR3 bases are TGTGCCAGCAGCCCATCCCAGGGCCCCTATGGCTACACCTTC. The encoded protein is CASSPSQGPYGYTF.

The chain has TRBV6-1 and TRBJ1-1; no clear D. This CDR3 comprises 13 residues. From germline, CDR1 is MNHNS and CDR2 SASEGT. With 6 bases removed from V and 1 base from J, the gap between germline ends came to 9 bases. The CDR3 is CASRWAPNTEAFF. The CDR3 DNA reads TGTGCCAGCAGATGGGCTCCGAACACTGAAGCTTTCTTT.

The V and J genes are TRBV21-1 and TRBJ1-2. TRBV21-1 represents a pseudogene. The CDR3 is 13 residues long. CDR3 DNA: TGTGCCAGCAGCAAAGACCGGGGTTATGGCTACACCTTC. Translating gives CASSKDRGYGYTF.

A few counts support this clone. The CDR3: CASSSVNYGYTF. The CDR3 DNA reads as TGTGCCAGCAGCTCGGTAAACTATGGCTACACCTTC. The chain is built from TRBV5-6 and TRBJ1-2; no firm D call. The length of the CDR3 is 12 residues. The germline V gene has CDR1 SGHDT and CDR2 YYEEEE. Trimming left V 3 bases short and J 2 bases short, with 5 bases between.

The rearrangement uses TRBV19 and TRBJ1-5, with D maybe TRBD1 (5 bases). The CDR3 spans 15 residues. V dropped 5 bases and J dropped 3 bases, with 14 bases sitting between them. Germline V gene sequence: CDR1 LNHDA, CDR2 SQIVND (reference sequence). CDR3 DNA sequence: TGTGCCAGTAGTTTGAGGCAGGGAAACAATCAGCCCCAGCATTTT. Amino acid sequence: CASSLRQGNNQPQHF.

This clone has only a few counts. This sequence joins TRBV29-1 and TRBJ1-1; tentative D call: TRBD1 (5 bases). Germline V gene lookup returns CDR1 SQVTM and CDR2 ANQGSEA. With 7 bases removed from V and 1 base from J, the gap between germline ends came to 10 bases. The CDR3 contains 12 residues. The CDR3 DNA reads TGCAGCGATGATGGGGGGAACACTGAAGCTTTCTTT. Translation: CSDDGGNTEAFF.

This clone has just one count. The CDR3 DNA follows: TGTGCCAGCAGGCCCCAAGGTGGGGATGGCTACACCTTC. Protein: CASRPQGGDGYTF. The chain recombines TRBV28 with TRBJ1-2; D remains unclear. This CDR3 region has 13 residues. The V and J ends lost 6 bases and 6 bases respectively, with 14 bases between them. CDR1 and CDR2 from the germline V gene are MDHEN and SYDVKM.

Note on this clone: At one of its ends the junction is not consistent with the germline gene, which may arise from a read error. The chain joins TRBV7-7 to TRBJ2-5, with a possible D match to TRBD2 (6 bases). The germline CDR1 and CDR2 sequences are SSHAT and FNYEAQ (reference sequence). This CDR3 is 12 amino acids long. The CDR3 region is CASSQTGEAQYF. CDR3 bases: TGTGCTAGCAGCCAAACCGGGGAGGCCCAGTACTTC. The full variable domain, in which reference TRBV7-7 and TRBJ2-5 provide the parts outside the CDR3, is GAGVSQSPRYKVTKRGQDVTLRCDPISSHATLYWYQQALGQGPEFLTYFNYEAQPDKSGLPSDRFSAERPEGSISTLTIQRTEQRDSAMYRCASSQTGEAQYFGPGTRLLVL.

V gene TRBV25-1 combines with J gene TRBJ2-1; TRBD2 matches at 7 bases. Germline V CDR1 and CDR2: MGHDK, SYGVNS. This CDR3 has 16 residues. Trimming removed 8 bases from V and 8 bases from J; junction bases left unmatched: 18. The CDR3 protein is CASSTRRDYRGDEQFF. For the CDR3, the DNA is TGTGCCAGCTCTACCCGCCGGGACTATCGCGGGGATGAGCAGTTCTTC.

The chain links TRBV28 to TRBJ1-4; D unclear. The CDR3 loop spans 15 amino acids. With 7 bases removed from V and 3 bases from J, the gap between germline ends came to 15 bases. The V gene's germline CDR1 is MDHEN and CDR2 SYDVKM. The CDR3 region is CASKPLRVANEKLFF. In DNA form, the CDR3 reads TGTGCCAGCAAACCACTTCGGGTGGCTAATGAAAAACTGTTTTTT.

This sequence joins TRBV6-5 and TRBJ1-6; 8 nucleotides align to TRBD1. CDR1 is MNHEY and CDR2 is SVGAGI in the germline V gene. The CDR3 totals 15 residues. Trimming cost V 5 bases and J 9 bases; bases outside gene matches: 9. The CDR3 sequence: CASSRQGSRGSPLHF. The CDR3 DNA reads TGTGCCAGCAGTCGACAGGGGAGTAGAGGTTCACCCCTCCACTTT.

The chain has TRBV19 and TRBJ1-3; TRBD1 might be the D (5 bases). CDR1 LNHDA and CDR2 SQIVND come from the germline V gene (reference sequence). Trimming left V 3 bases short and J 2 bases short, with 8 bases between. The CDR3 is made up of 14 amino acids. The CDR3 region has the DNA TGTGCCAGTAGTATGGCAGGGACTGGAAACACCATATATTTT. Protein: CASSMAGTGNTIYF.

The chain couples TRBV18 to TRBJ2-2; tentatively, D is TRBD1 (5 bases). Trimming stripped 5 bases from V and 1 base from J, with 11 bases between. Germline CDR1 KGHSH, CDR2 LQKENI. CDR3 size: 15 residues. The CDR3 region has the DNA TGTGCCAGCTCAGCAGGGTATAAGAACACCGGGGAGCTGTTTTTT. Translated: CASSAGYKNTGELFF.

The chain joins TRBV7-8 to TRBJ1-4; D is unresolved. Per the germline V gene, CDR1 is SGHVS and CDR2 is FQNEAQ. The CDR3 has 17 amino acids. V was clipped by 5 bases and J by 0 bases, with 16 bases between them. Here the CDR3 DNA reads TGTGCCAGCAGCCCCGATCTAGGGCTGGCAACTAATGAAAAACTGTTTTTT. This gives the protein CASSPDLGLATNEKLFF.

V usage is TRBV20-1 and J usage is TRBJ1-2, with D hard to call. The V and J ends lost 0 bases and 12 bases respectively, with 11 bases between them. Germline CDR1 DFQATT, CDR2 SNEGSKA (reference sequence). The CDR3 spans 11 residues. DNA of the CDR3: TGCAGTGCTAGAGATATCGAAGGAAACACCTTC. This sequence encodes CSARDIEGNTF.

V and J are TRBV5-1 and TRBJ2-3; D might be TRBD1 or TRBD2, each matching 6 bases. The CDR3 length is 16 residues. The V gene lost 0 bases and the J gene lost 0 bases, with 11 bases spanning the gap. Germline values: CDR1 SGHRS, CDR2 YFSETQ. The CDR3 DNA reads TGCGCCAGCAGCTTGGATGGGGGGCTTAGCACAGATACGCAGTATTTT. Amino acids: CASSLDGGLSTDTQYF.

This clone is a singleton in its sample. The rearrangement joins TRBV28 to TRBJ2-7, with 10 nucleotides matching TRBD1. Germline CDR1 and CDR2: MDHEN and SYDVKM. J gave up 5 bases and V 6 bases, and 4 bases lay outside the gene matches. CDR3 size: 13 residues. As DNA, the CDR3 is TGTGCCAGCAGGACAGGGGGCAGGAACGAGCAGTACTTC. This encodes CASRTGGRNEQYF.

The genes are TRBV7-9 and TRBJ2-7; D call uncertain. Germline CDR1 SEHNR, CDR2 FQNEAQ (reference sequence). V was cut by 5 bases and J by 2 bases, with 7 bases left in between. The CDR3 extends over 12 amino acids. Written as DNA, the CDR3 is TGTGCCAGCAGCCAGCGAGCCTACGAGCAGTACTTC. This sequence encodes CASSQRAYEQYF.

The J gene is TRBJ1-2, the V gene TRBV6-5; a possible D gene is TRBD1 (6 bases). The CDR3 is made up of 16 amino acids. Trimming took off 2 bases at V and 4 bases at J, with 17 bases between the two ends. Germline CDR1 reads MNHEY; CDR2 reads SVGAGI. The CDR3 loop reads CASSYTTTGISYGYTF. The CDR3 nucleotides are TGTGCCAGCAGTTACACGACCACAGGGATCAGCTATGGCTACACCTTC.

This chain joins TRBV18 and TRBJ1-1; D is undetermined. The CDR3 runs 14 residues. The V gene's germline CDR1 is KGHSH and CDR2 LQKENI. Trimming took 0 bases from V and 7 from J, leaving 12 bases between them. The CDR3 sequence is CASSPPGIPFEAFF. CDR3 bases: TGTGCCAGCTCACCACCGGGCATCCCGTTTGAAGCTTTCTTT.